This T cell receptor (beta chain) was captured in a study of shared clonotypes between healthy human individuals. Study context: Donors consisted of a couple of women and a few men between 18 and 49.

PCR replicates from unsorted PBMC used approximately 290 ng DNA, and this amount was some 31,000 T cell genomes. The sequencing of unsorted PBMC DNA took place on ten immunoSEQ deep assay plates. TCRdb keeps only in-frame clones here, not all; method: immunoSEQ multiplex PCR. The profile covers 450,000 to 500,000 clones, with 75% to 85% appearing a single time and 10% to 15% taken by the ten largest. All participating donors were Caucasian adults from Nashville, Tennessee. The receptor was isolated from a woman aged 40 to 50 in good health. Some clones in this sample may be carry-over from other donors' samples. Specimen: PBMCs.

The CDR3 reads CASSLSYRDYYNEQFF. The CDR3 coding sequence is TGTGCCAGCAGTTTATCGTACCGGGACTACTACAATGAGCAGTTCTTC. The V gene is TRBV27, the J gene TRBJ2-1; the match to TRBD2 covers 7 bases. CDR3 length: 16 residues. The germline V gene encodes CDR1 MNHEY and CDR2 SMNVEV (reference sequence). Trimming took 0 bases from V and 3 from J; bases not matched to a gene: 5.